These 15 T cell receptor beta chains were sequenced from one sample in a study of T cell responses to AZD1222 COVID-19 vaccine (dated by TCRdb to about 2021). Read against the paper, the sample's time point label means: baseline before first vaccination. Library prep was done by the immunoSEQ multiplex PCR assay. This is the immuneACCESS table as TCRdb keeps it, with only in-frame sequences that have V and J called. A part of the clones is gone; compared with another copy, unresolved V genes explain less than half, and the rest is unexplained. Present in this sample are about 99,000 clones, over 75% of which were seen just once. The ten largest clones add up to over 6.5% of the sample. The sequences come from peripheral blood, collected on day 0 of AZD1222 vaccination. These receptors were taken from an adult in good health.

This clone has more than one count but fewer than ten. The rearrangement uses TRBV28 and TRBJ2-2, with 8 bases fitting TRBD2. Unmatched junction bases numbered 5, after V lost 5 bases and J lost 3 bases. Germline V CDR1 and CDR2: MDHEN, SYDVKM. CDR3 size: 15 residues. CDR3 sequence (DNA): TGTGCCAGCAGTACCGGGACTAGGGACACCGGGGAGCTGTTTTTT. The encoded protein is CASSTGTRDTGELFF.

The J gene is TRBJ1-5, the V gene TRBV5-5; D is undetermined. CDR3 length: 14 residues. Germline V lookup: CDR1 SGHKS, CDR2 YYEKEE (reference sequence). Between the trimmed V and J ends, which lost 3 bases and 1 base, there was a span of 8 bases. CDR3 coding DNA: TGTGCCAGCAGCTCATCCCACAGCAATCAGCCCCAGCATTTT. Amino acid sequence: CASSSSHSNQPQHF.

The CDR3 bases are TGTGCCAGCAGCCATAGTAATGAAAAACTGTTTTTT. It is translated as CASSHSNEKLFF. This rearrangement joins TRBV14 to TRBJ1-4, with D unclear. This CDR3 contains 12 residues. Per germline, CDR1 SGHDN and CDR2 FVKESK. Trimming left V 3 bases short and J 4 bases short, with 3 bases between.

V gene TRBV7-2 combines with J gene TRBJ2-5; no definite D call. The CDR3 spans 14 residues. From germline, CDR1 is SGHTA and CDR2 FQGNSA. V lost 0 bases to trimming and J lost 3 bases, with 8 bases between them. The CDR3 region has the DNA TGTGCCAGCAGCTTAGCTGGGCAGAAAGAGACCCAGTACTTC. The encoded protein is CASSLAGQKETQYF.

CDR3 region: CASSNRDRRSNEKLFF. The CDR3 nucleotides read TGTGCCAGCAGCAACCGGGACAGGCGGTCTAATGAAAAACTGTTTTTT. The chain combines TRBV13 with TRBJ1-4; 8 nucleotides align to TRBD1. This CDR3 has 16 residues. V shed 5 bases, J shed 3 bases, and the junction held 8 bases outside the gene matches. The germline CDR1 and CDR2 sequences are PRHDT and FYEKMQ (reference sequence).

The V and J genes are TRBV5-6 and TRBJ1-2, with D possibly being TRBD1 (5 bases). V lost 4 bases and J lost 8, with 12 bases in between. CDR3 length: 12 residues. Looked up from germline, CDR1 is SGHDT and CDR2 is YYEEEE. The CDR3 loop reads CASSADRWGYTF. The CDR3 nucleotides are TGTGCCAGCAGCGCCGACAGATGGGGCTACACCTTC.

CDR3 loop: CASSRERAPGYGYTF. CDR3 sequence (DNA): TGTGCCAGTAGTAGGGAGAGGGCGCCGGGCTATGGCTACACCTTC. The chain has TRBV19 and TRBJ1-2; D ambiguous. In germline, CDR1 is LNHDA, CDR2 SQIVND (reference sequence). The CDR3 runs 15 residues. V was cut by 4 bases and J by 4 bases, with 16 bases left in between.

About this clone itself: A read error may produce the germline difference seen at one junction end. The chain has TRBV27 and TRBJ2-3, with TRBD1 identical over 8 bases. Germline V gene lookup returns CDR1 MNHEY and CDR2 SMNVEV (reference sequence). The length of the CDR3 is 17 residues. This CDR3 reads CASSLKKPRTGPDTQYF. For the CDR3, the DNA is TGCGCCAGCAGTTTAAAGAAGCCCAGGACAGGGCCAGATACGCAGTATTTT.

The chain carries TRBV9 and TRBJ2-2; TRBD1 or TRBD2 may be the D gene (5 bases each). The CDR3 covers 14 residues. The ends were cut back, 2 bases at V and 4 bases at J, with 9 bases in the middle. The germline V gene encodes CDR1 SGDLS and CDR2 YYNGEE. As DNA, the CDR3 is TGTGCCAGCAGCGTTCCGGGGCTCACCGGGGAGCTGTTTTTT. Translating it yields CASSVPGLTGELFF.

J is TRBJ1-2 and V is TRBV27, with a possible D match to TRBD1 (5 bases). V was shortened by 2 bases and J by 4 bases, with 14 bases between the two germline ends. Germline CDR1 is MNHEY and CDR2 is SMNVEV (reference sequence). This CDR3 has 15 residues. CDR3 amino acids: CASSLVLGRGYGYTF. For the CDR3, the DNA is TGTGCCAGCAGTTTAGTCCTCGGGAGGGGCTATGGCTACACCTTC.

The V gene is TRBV7-2, the J gene TRBJ2-3, with 11 bases that match TRBD2. Germline values: CDR1 SGHTA, CDR2 FQGNSA. This CDR3 comprises 16 residues. The V gene end was trimmed by 3 bases and the J gene end by 5 bases; junction bases not matched to a gene: 7. The CDR3 here is CASSFRLAGRGDTQYF. DNA of the CDR3: TGTGCCAGCAGCTTCCGACTAGCGGGGAGGGGAGATACGCAGTATTTT.

In the case of this clone: One junction end does not reproduce the germline sequence, and a read error may be involved. J is TRBJ2-2 and V is TRBV7-7, with 11 bases matching TRBD2. The CDR3 totals 19 residues. Germline assignment: CDR1 SSHAT and CDR2 FNYEAQ (reference sequence). The CDR3 region is CASSSLTSGAFANTGELFF. The DNA of the CDR3 is TGTGCTAGCAGCTCCCTGACTAGCGGGGCATTCGCGAACACCGGGGAGCTGTTTTTT.

The rearrangement joins TRBV7-2 to TRBJ2-1, with unresolved D. V was trimmed by 5 bases and J by 10 bases, leaving 12 bases between them. Germline CDR1 SGHTA, CDR2 FQGNSA. The CDR3 contains 12 residues. The CDR3 loop is CASSLRFGEQFF. CDR3 nucleotides: TGTGCCAGCAGCCTCCGGTTCGGGGAGCAGTTCTTC.

Notes on this clone: One end of the junction is discordant with germline, which a read error may explain. This rearrangement joins TRBV28 to TRBJ1-2; D gene unclear. Germline-derived CDR1 and CDR2 are MDHEN and SYDVKM. This CDR3 has 14 amino acids. The CDR3 DNA is TGTGCCAGCAGCTCCCGTGGGGAGAACTTTGGCTACACCTTC. The encoded protein is CASSSRGENFGYTF.

The chain carries TRBV7-2 and TRBJ1-2; D is unresolved. Germline lookup yields CDR1 SGHTA and CDR2 FQGNSA. Trimming took 3 bases from V and 4 from J, leaving 12 bases between them. The CDR3 has 14 amino acids. The CDR3 bases are TGTGCCAGCAGCTTTTCACAGCAAACCTATGGCTACACCTTC. It codes for CASSFSQQTYGYTF.